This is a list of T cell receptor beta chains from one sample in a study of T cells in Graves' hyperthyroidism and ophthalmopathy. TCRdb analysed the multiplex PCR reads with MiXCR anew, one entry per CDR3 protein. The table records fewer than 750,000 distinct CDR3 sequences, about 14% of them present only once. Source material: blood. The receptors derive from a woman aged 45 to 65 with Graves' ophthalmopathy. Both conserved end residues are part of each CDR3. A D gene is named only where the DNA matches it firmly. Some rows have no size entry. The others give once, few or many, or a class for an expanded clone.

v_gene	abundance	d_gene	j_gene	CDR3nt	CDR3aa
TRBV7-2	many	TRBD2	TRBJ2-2	TGTGCCAGCAGCTTTAGGCGTAGCGGGACCGGGGAGCTGTTTTTT	CASSFRRSGTGELFF
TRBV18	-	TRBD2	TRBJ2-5	TGTGCCAGCTCAACGACCGCGGGAGCGGGGGAGACCCAGTACTTC	CASSTTAGAGETQYF
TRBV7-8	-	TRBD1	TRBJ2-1	TGTGCCAGCAGCTTTTCGGGACAGGGGGTAGGGGATGAGCAGTTCTTC	CASSFSGQGVGDEQFF
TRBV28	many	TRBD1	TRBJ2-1	TGTGCCAGCAGTTTTGGTACCGGGACAGCAAACAATGAGCAGTTCTTC	CASSFGTGTANNEQFF
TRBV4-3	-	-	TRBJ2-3	TGCGCCAGCAGCCAAGATAGTAGCCAGGGCACAGATACGCAGTATTTT	CASSQDSSQGTDTQYF
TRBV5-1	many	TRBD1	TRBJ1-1	TGCGCCAGCAGCTACGGGACAGGGAACACTGAAGCTTTCTTT	CASSYGTGNTEAFF
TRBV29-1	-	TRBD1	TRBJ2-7	TGCAGCGTTGGGCCAGGGGGCAGCTACGAGCAGTACTTC	CSVGPGGSYEQYF
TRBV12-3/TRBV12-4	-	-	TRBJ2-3	TGTGCCAGCAGTTCCCCCGGGAGTGACGCAGATACGCAGTATTTT	CASSSPGSDADTQYF
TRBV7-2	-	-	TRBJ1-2	TGTGCCAGCAGCTTGGTGGCAGTGAGTGGCTACACCTTC	CASSLVAVSGYTF
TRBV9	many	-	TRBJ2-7	TGTGCCAGCAGCGCCTCTCAGATCGGGGGAGCATTATCCTACGAGCAGTACTTC	CASSASQIGGALSYEQYF
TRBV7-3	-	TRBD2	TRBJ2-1	TGTGCCGGATCGCTCAATACGGGACTAGCGGGTTATGAGCAGTTCTTC	CAGSLNTGLAGYEQFF
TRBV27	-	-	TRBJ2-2	TGTGCCAGCAGTTTAGCGGGATGGTCCGGGGAGCTGTTTTTT	CASSLAGWSGELFF
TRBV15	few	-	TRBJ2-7	TGTGCCACCAGCAGAGATCTTGCCTACGAGCAGTACTTC	CATSRDLAYEQYF
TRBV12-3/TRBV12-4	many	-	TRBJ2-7	TGTGCCAGCAGTTTAGTGGCCTACTACGAGCAGTACTTC	CASSLVAYYEQYF
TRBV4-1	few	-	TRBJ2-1	TGCGCCAGCAGCCAACAAGCAACCCCCTACAATGAGCAGTTCTTC	CASSQQATPYNEQFF
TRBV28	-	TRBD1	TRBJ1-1	TGTGCCAGCAGTGAGGGGGGACAGCGGAACACTGAAGCTTTCTTT	CASSEGGQRNTEAFF
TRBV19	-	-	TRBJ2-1	TGTGCCAGTAGTATACGTGAGGGGCAGTTCTTC	CASSIREGQFF
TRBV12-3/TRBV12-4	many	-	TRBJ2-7	TGTGCCAGCAGTTTTGAAGGGACTGGCGAATACGAGCAGTACTTC	CASSFEGTGEYEQYF
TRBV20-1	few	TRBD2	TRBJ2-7	TGCAGTGCTAGCGGGAGGGCTACCTACGAGCAGTACTTC	CSASGRATYEQYF
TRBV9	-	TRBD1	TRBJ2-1	TGTGCCAGCAGCCAAAAGGGGACAGGGTACTACAATGAGCAGTTCTTC	CASSQKGTGYYNEQFF
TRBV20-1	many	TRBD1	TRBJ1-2	TGCAGTGCTAGCCCCAGGACAGGGAAGGTCAACTATGGCTACACCTTC	CSASPRTGKVNYGYTF
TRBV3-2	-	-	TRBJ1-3	TGTGCCAGCAGCCCAACGACGCCAGACGCAAACTCTGGAAACACCATATATTTT	CASSPTTPDANSGNTIYF
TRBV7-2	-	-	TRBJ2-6	TGTGCCAGCAGCAAGTGGACAGGGAGGGTCGCTGGGGCCAACGTCCTGACTTTC	CASSKWTGRVAGANVLTF
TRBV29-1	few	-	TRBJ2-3	TGCAGCGTAGAACTTAACAAGGAACCAGATACGCAGTATTTT	CSVELNKEPDTQYF
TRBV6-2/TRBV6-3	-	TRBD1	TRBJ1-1	TGTGCCAGCAGAACAACGGGACAGGGAAACACTGAAGCTTTCTTT	CASRTTGQGNTEAFF
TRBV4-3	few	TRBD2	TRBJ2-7	TGCGCCAGCAGCCAAGATTTGCTAGCGGGCGGCTACGAGCAGTACTTC	CASSQDLLAGGYEQYF
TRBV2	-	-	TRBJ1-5	TGTGCCAGCAGGGTAGAGGGGGGTGGTCAGCCCCAGCATTTT	CASRVEGGGQPQHF
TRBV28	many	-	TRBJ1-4	TGTGCCAGCATGAGGGGGGGCCCTAATGAAAAACTGTTTTTT	CASMRGGPNEKLFF
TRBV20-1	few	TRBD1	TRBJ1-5	TGCAGTGCCCCACTCGGGACAGGCAATCAGCCCCAGCATTTT	CSAPLGTGNQPQHF
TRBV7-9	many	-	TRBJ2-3	TGTGCCAGCAGCTTACAACAGGGACGCACAGATACGCAGTATTTT	CASSLQQGRTDTQYF
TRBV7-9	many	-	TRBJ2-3	TGTGCCAGCAGCTTGGACAGTGCAGGAGATACGCAGTATTTT	CASSLDSAGDTQYF
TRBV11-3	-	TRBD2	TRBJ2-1	TGTGCCAGCAGCAAGCGGGACCCTTACAATGAGCAGTTCTTC	CASSKRDPYNEQFF
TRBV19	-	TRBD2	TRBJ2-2	TGTGCCAGTAGTGCAAGGACTAGCGGACCGAACACCGGGGAGCTGTTTTTT	CASSARTSGPNTGELFF
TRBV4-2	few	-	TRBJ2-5	TGTGCCAGCAGCCAAGATCGGCAACGGGTGTACCAAGAGACCCAGTACTTC	CASSQDRQRVYQETQYF
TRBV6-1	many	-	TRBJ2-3	TGTGCCAGCGTCCTCAGGGAGACAGATACGCAGTATTTT	CASVLRETDTQYF
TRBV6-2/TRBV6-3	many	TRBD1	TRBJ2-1	TGTGCCAGCAGATCGGCAGGGGGTAATGAGCAGTTCTTC	CASRSAGGNEQFF
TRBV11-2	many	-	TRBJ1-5	TGTGCCAGCAGCTCGGGGTTGGAGCAGCCCCAGCATTTT	CASSSGLEQPQHF
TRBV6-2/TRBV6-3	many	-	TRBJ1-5	TGTGCCAGCAGTTACTCGGGTCCGACTGGGGATAGCAATCAGCCCCAGCATTTT	CASSYSGPTGDSNQPQHF
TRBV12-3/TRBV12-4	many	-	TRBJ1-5	TGTGCCAGCGGACTACAGGGTCGGGGCAATCAGCCCCAGCATTTT	CASGLQGRGNQPQHF
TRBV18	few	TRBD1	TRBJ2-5	TGTGCCAGCTCACCCTCGGGGACAGGGGAAGAGACCCAGTACTTC	CASSPSGTGEETQYF
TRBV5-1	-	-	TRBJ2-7	TGCGCCAGCAGAGCGGGCGTCGAGCAGTACTTC	CASRAGVEQYF
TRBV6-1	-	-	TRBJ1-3	TGTGCCAGCAGCTGGGACTCCCGCTCTGGAAACACCATATATTTT	CASSWDSRSGNTIYF
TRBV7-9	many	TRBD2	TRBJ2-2	TGTGCCAGCAGCCCGCCGGGGGGGCCCGGGGAGCTGTTTTTT	CASSPPGGPGELFF
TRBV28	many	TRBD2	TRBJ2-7	TGTGCCAGCAGTTCCTCGGGGGGCTACGAGCAGTACTTC	CASSSSGGYEQYF
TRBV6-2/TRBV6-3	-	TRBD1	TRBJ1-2	TGTGCCAGCAGCGAACTGACAGGGAGGGACTATGGCTACACCTTC	CASSELTGRDYGYTF
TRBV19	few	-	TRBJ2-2	TGTGCCAGTAGTACGCAAGGGGGACAGAACACCGGGGAGCTGTTTTTT	CASSTQGGQNTGELFF
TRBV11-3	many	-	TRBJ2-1	TGTGCCAGCAGCACAAGGAGAGACTACAATGAGCAGTTCTTC	CASSTRRDYNEQFF
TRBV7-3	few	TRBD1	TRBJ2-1	TGTGCCAGCAGCACGGGACAGGGGGGGTACAATGAGCAGTTCTTC	CASSTGQGGYNEQFF
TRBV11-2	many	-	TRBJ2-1	TGTGCCAGCAGCTGGAGGACTTTTTCCTACAATGAGCAGTTCTTC	CASSWRTFSYNEQFF
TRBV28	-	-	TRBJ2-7	TGTGCCTGCAGTCTGACTACCCCCTACGAGCAGTACTTC	CACSLTTPYEQYF
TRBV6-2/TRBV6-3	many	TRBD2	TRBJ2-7	TGTGCCAGCAGTTCGGGTCGACTAGCGGGAGTGCGAGAGCAGTACTTC	CASSSGRLAGVREQYF
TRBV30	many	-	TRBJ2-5	TGTGCCTGGAGTGTATCTTTAGGGCAGGGGTTAGAAGAGACCCAGTACTTC	CAWSVSLGQGLEETQYF
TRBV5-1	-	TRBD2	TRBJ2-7	TGCGCCAGCAGCTTGGAAAGCGGGAGTCGATACGAGCAGTACTTC	CASSLESGSRYEQYF